The 3 T cell receptor beta chains listed next were all sequenced from one sample in a study of blood T cell repertoires in COVID-19. Method: immunoSEQ multiplex PCR; TCRdb's copy keeps in-frame clones and lacks some. The profile covers 180,000 or so clones, with roughly 88% appearing a single time and approximately 1.3% taken by the ten largest. The sequencing input was peripheral blood. Receptors originate from a man aged 55 to 70 who had recovered from COVID-19.

The chain joins TRBV6-2 or TRBV6-3 to TRBJ2-7; weak D call: TRBD2 (5 bases). Germline CDR1 and CDR2: MNHEY and SVGEGT. V was shortened by 0 bases and J by 4 bases, with 13 bases between the two germline ends. This CDR3 has 15 residues. The CDR3, as DNA: TGTGCCAGCAGTTACTCCCTTGGGCCGGGGTACGAGCAGTACTTC. Translated, it gives CASSYSLGPGYEQYF.

V gene TRBV6-4 combines with J gene TRBJ2-5, with D perhaps TRBD1 (6 bases). Germline V gene lookup returns CDR1 MRHNA and CDR2 SNTAGT. V was clipped by 8 bases and J by 5 bases, with 12 bases between them. The CDR3 runs 12 residues. CDR3 bases: TGTGCCAGCGGACACAGGGTGGAGACCCAGTACTTC. It yields the protein CASGHRVETQYF.

This clone was recorded once. The rearrangement joins TRBV7-8 to TRBJ1-1; TRBD1 matches 8 bases. Germline trimming cut 2 bases from V and 3 bases from J; bases unmatched to any gene: 5. CDR1 is SGHVS and CDR2 is FQNEAQ in the germline V gene. The CDR3 runs to 15 residues. The DNA for the CDR3 is TGTGCCAGCAGCTTATTACAGGGGGGAGACACTGAAGCTTTCTTT. Its translation is CASSLLQGGDTEAFF. Complete variable domain (other parts from reference TRBV7-8 and TRBJ1-1): GAGVSQSPRYKVAKRGQDVALRCDPISGHVSLFWYQQALGQGPEFLTYFQNEAQLDKSGLPSDRFFAERPEGSVSTLKIQRTQQEDSAVYLCASSLLQGGDTEAFFGQGTRLTVV.